This TCR beta chain came from a study of control samples from healthy donors and cancer patients. Profiled with immunoSEQ multiplex PCR; TCRdb holds only in-frame clones, not every one. This table has about 110,000 clones, roughly nine tenths appearing once. This CDR3 contains 14 residues. Germline V gives CDR1 KGHDR, CDR2 SFDVKD. After removal of 10 bases from V and 6 bases from J, the junction contained 9 bases not matched to a gene. The origin of this receptor is a human donor in good health. The donor label of this sample is uncertain. Sequenced input: blood. The rearrangement links TRBV24-1 to TRBJ2-3; TRBD1 agrees at 10 bases. CDR3 nucleotide sequence: TGTGCCACAGGAGGACAGGGGGGGTCGGATACGCAGTATTTT. Translation gives CATGGQGGSDTQYF.